This is a list of T cell receptor beta chains from one sample in a study of early T cells in non-severe SARS-CoV-2 infection. In TCRdb, the 5' RACE reads were re-called with MiXCR into one record per CDR3 protein. Altogether about 32,000 distinct CDR3 sequences are present, roughly 9.2% being singletons, with the ten largest covering around 14%. Specimen: whole blood. The source is an adult who was a healthcare worker with PCR-confirmed SARS-CoV-2 infection or an uninfected control (not recorded which). CDR3s include the opening cysteine and the closing phenylalanine or tryptophan. Each record gives: D gene, clone size, J gene, V gene, CDR3 protein, CDR3 DNA. The D gene is left open where the match is weak. Rows may omit the clone size; those that give it use once, few, many or a size class.

NA,many,TRBJ2-7,TRBV20-1,CSARGPASYEQYF,TGCAGTGCTAGGGGGCCTGCCTCCTACGAGCAGTACTTC
NA,many,TRBJ1-2,TRBV4-2,CASSHRTVAYGYTF,TGTGCCAGCAGCCACCGAACAGTGGCATATGGCTACACCTTC
TRBD1,many,TRBJ2-5,TRBV11-2,CASSLAGTGRGETQYF,TGTGCCAGCAGCCTTGCCGGGACAGGGCGAGGAGAGACCCAGTACTTC
TRBD1,many,TRBJ1-4,TRBV2,CASTIEGQANEKLFF,TGTGCCAGCACCATTGAGGGACAGGCTAACGAAAAACTGTTTTTT
NA,few,TRBJ1-5,TRBV29-1,CSVEEAGTGPQHF,TGCAGCGTTGAAGAGGCGGGCACGGGGCCCCAGCATTTT
TRBD2,many,TRBJ2-7,TRBV20-1,CSARRAGKSEQYF,TGCAGTGCTAGAAGAGCGGGGAAGAGCGAGCAGTACTTC
NA,few,TRBJ2-2,TRBV7-8,CASSPRRGLSYTGELFF,TGTGCCAGCAGCCCACGGCGGGGGCTAAGTTACACCGGGGAGCTGTTTTTT
TRBD2,many,TRBJ2-3,TRBV7-2,CASSLGTSGGQDTQYF,TGTGCCAGCAGCTTAGGGACTAGCGGGGGGCAGGATACGCAGTATTTT
NA,NA,TRBJ2-7,TRBV20-1,CSAADGQGRYEQYF,TGCAGTGCTGCAGACGGGCAGGGGCGTTACGAGCAGTACTTC
NA,many,TRBJ2-7,TRBV28,CASSFSGNKDEQYF,TGTGCCAGCAGTTTTTCCGGGAATAAGGACGAGCAGTACTTC
NA,many,TRBJ1-1,TRBV9,CASSVAQGNTEAFF,TGTGCCAGCAGCGTAGCGCAGGGGAACACTGAAGCTTTCTTT
NA,many,TRBJ2-7,TRBV12-3/TRBV12-4,CASSDWGFTYEQYF,TGTGCCAGCAGTGATTGGGGCTTCACCTACGAGCAGTACTTC
NA,few,TRBJ1-1,TRBV7-3,CASRLSPTANTEAFF,TGTGCCAGCAGGCTATCGCCGACCGCGAACACTGAAGCTTTCTTT
NA,many,TRBJ2-5,TRBV11-1,CASSPTRPFQETQYF,TGTGCCAGCAGCCCAACACGCCCTTTCCAAGAGACCCAGTACTTC
NA,many,TRBJ2-5,TRBV11-3,CASSLGGGTAGETQYF,TGTGCCAGCAGCTTAGGAGGCGGGACAGCCGGGGAGACCCAGTACTTC
TRBD1,many,TRBJ1-2,TRBV28,CASSGDRGYGYTF,TGTGCCAGCAGTGGGGACAGGGGGTATGGCTACACCTTC
TRBD1,NA,TRBJ1-1,TRBV30,CAWSPQGARGNTEAFF,TGTGCCTGGAGTCCTCAGGGGGCAAGGGGGAACACTGAAGCTTTCTTT
TRBD1,few,TRBJ1-2,TRBV6-5,CASSQGTGVGGYTF,TGTGCCAGCAGTCAAGGGACAGGGGTTGGCGGCTACACCTTC
TRBD1,NA,TRBJ1-2,TRBV11-2,CASSLDPQGADFHGYTF,TGTGCCAGCAGCTTAGATCCCCAGGGGGCCGATTTCCATGGCTACACCTTC
NA,NA,TRBJ2-7,TRBV19,CASSRQSFNYEQYF,TGTGCCAGTAGCAGACAGTCTTTTAACTACGAGCAGTACTTC
NA,many,TRBJ1-1,TRBV9,CASSVEDRLGRQAFF,TGTGCCAGCAGCGTAGAGGACCGTTTGGGCAGGCAAGCTTTCTTT
NA,many,TRBJ1-1,TRBV6-6,CASSGGQMNTEAFF,TGTGCCAGCAGTGGCGGACAAATGAACACTGAAGCTTTCTTT
NA,NA,TRBJ2-7,TRBV29-1,CSQAEGQREKQYF,TGCAGCCAAGCCGAGGGACAACGGGAAAAGCAGTACTTC
NA,many,TRBJ2-3,TRBV28,CASSFLQGTDTQYF,TGTGCCAGCAGTTTCCTTCAGGGTACAGATACGCAGTATTTT
NA,NA,TRBJ1-5,TRBV7-8,CASSVRVNQPQHF,TGTGCCAGCAGCGTCAGGGTAAATCAGCCCCAGCATTTT
NA,NA,TRBJ1-1,TRBV7-3,CASSSLMNTEAFF,TGTGCCAGCAGCTCACTGATGAACACTGAAGCTTTCTTT
TRBD2,NA,TRBJ2-1,TRBV7-2,CASSRGVIPFF,TGTGCCAGCAGCCGGGGGGTCATCCCGTTCTTC
TRBD1,many,TRBJ2-5,TRBV30,CAWIEGGVGETQYF,TGTGCCTGGATAGAAGGGGGCGTAGGGGAGACCCAGTACTTC
TRBD1,many,TRBJ1-5,TRBV28,CASTPGQRINQPQHF,TGTGCCAGCACCCCGGGACAGAGAATCAATCAGCCCCAGCATTTT
NA,many,TRBJ2-3,TRBV20-1,CSARGGIGGGDTQYF,TGCAGTGCTAGAGGAGGGATCGGGGGCGGAGATACGCAGTATTTT
NA,many,TRBJ1-5,TRBV6-2/TRBV6-3,CASSTAGEPRQPQHF,TGTGCCAGCAGTACCGCCGGGGAGCCCAGGCAGCCCCAGCATTTT
NA,few,TRBJ2-3,TRBV3-1,CASSRLTGDTQYF,TGTGCCAGCAGCCGATTAACGGGAGATACGCAGTATTTT
NA,NA,TRBJ1-6,TRBV7-9,CASSSRTVNSPLHF,TGTGCCAGCAGCTCAAGGACAGTAAATTCACCCCTCCACTTT
NA,NA,TRBJ2-5,TRBV10-3,CAISPQGQETQYF,TGTGCCATCAGCCCACAGGGACAAGAGACCCAGTACTTC
NA,many,TRBJ2-6,TRBV11-3,CASSLSTGPSGANVLTF,TGTGCCAGCAGCTTAAGTACGGGGCCCTCTGGGGCCAACGTCCTGACTTTC
NA,many,TRBJ2-7,TRBV5-4,CASSSGTYEQYF,TGTGCCAGCAGCTCGGGCACCTACGAGCAGTACTTC
NA,many,TRBJ1-2,TRBV6-6,CASSSRGVSDKDYTF,TGTGCCAGCAGTTCCCGCGGAGTATCAGATAAAGACTACACCTTC
TRBD1,NA,TRBJ2-1,TRBV30,CAWSWDRGRGGQFF,TGTGCCTGGAGTTGGGACAGGGGGCGTGGTGGGCAGTTCTTC
NA,few,TRBJ2-1,TRBV19,CASSRFATDGNEQFF,TGTGCCAGTAGCCGTTTCGCGACGGACGGCAATGAGCAGTTCTTC
NA,many,TRBJ1-5,TRBV12-3/TRBV12-4,CASSFSANQPQHF,TGTGCCAGCAGTTTTAGTGCCAATCAGCCCCAGCATTTT
NA,many,TRBJ1-2,TRBV3-1,CASSQDGTGRGYTF,TGTGCCAGCAGCCAAGATGGAACCGGGCGTGGCTACACCTTC
NA,many,TRBJ1-5,TRBV7-6,CASSSGAGGNQPQHF,TGTGCCAGCAGCTCTGGGGCGGGTGGCAATCAGCCCCAGCATTTT
NA,many,TRBJ1-1,TRBV4-3,CASSQEDSMNTEAFF,TGCGCCAGCAGCCAAGAAGACAGTATGAACACTGAAGCTTTCTTT
NA,many,TRBJ2-2,TRBV7-3,CASSSLSGANTGELFF,TGTGCCAGCAGCTCCCTCTCCGGAGCGAACACCGGGGAGCTGTTTTTT
NA,many,TRBJ2-1,TRBV13,CASSFLYSYNEQFF,TGTGCCAGCAGCTTTCTTTACTCCTACAATGAGCAGTTCTTC
TRBD2,many,TRBJ2-7,TRBV29-1,CSVWGTSGSYEQYF,TGCAGCGTTTGGGGCACTAGCGGATCCTACGAGCAGTACTTC
NA,NA,TRBJ1-3,TRBV12-3/TRBV12-4,CASSTDYYQSPPRNTIYF,TGTGCCAGCAGTACGGACTACTATCAGAGCCCCCCAAGAAACACCATATATTTT
NA,NA,TRBJ2-6,TRBV7-9,CASSHRTAGANVLTF,TGTGCCAGCAGCCACCGGACAGCTGGGGCCAACGTCCTGACTTTC
NA,many,TRBJ2-1,TRBV21-1,CASSKGGQGYNEQFF,TGTGCCAGCAGCAAAGGCGGACAGGGGTATAATGAGCAGTTCTTC